The clone carrying this T cell receptor beta chain was seen once. The V end lost 1 base, the J end lost 7 bases, and 28 bases lay between the germline ends. The CDR3 is made up of 19 amino acids. Germline V gene data show CDR1 as LNHNV and CDR2 as YYDKDF (reference sequence). The data stem from a study of brain T cells in children with intractable seizures. Time point described: blood from clinic visit 5 months post-surgery; TSC patient then seizure free. Surgery cases with the highest brain T cell transcript signatures were chosen for sequencing. Profiling relied on immunoSEQ multiplex PCR, and the TCRdb table lists in-frame clones only, not all of them. The table includes about 340,000 clones, about 93% detected once.

This specimen consisted of peripheral blood, obtained about 5 months after surgery. The chain couples TRBV15 to TRBJ1-1, with D perhaps TRBD1 (5 bases). The receptor was isolated from a boy under two years old with tuberous sclerosis and intractable seizures. The CDR3, as DNA: TGTGCCACCAGCAGAGTCCCCACGCCACGGGGGTGGTTCCTCATTGAAGCTTTCTTT. The encoded protein is CATSRVPTPRGWFLIEAFF.